The 27 T cell receptor beta chains reported below all come from one sample, sequenced in a study of a mutant IDH1 vaccine in newly diagnosed glioma. Time point in this sample: week 35, safety follow-up. Every vaccine dose comprised 300 ug of mutant IDH1 20-mer peptide plus topical imiquimod. TCRdb keeps only in-frame clones here, not all; method: immunoSEQ multiplex PCR. The table lists 41,000 or so clones, 75% to 90% of them singletons. These receptors have no known antigen. Sequenced here: PBMCs, sampled from a glioma patient whose treatment included an IDH1 peptide vaccine. These receptors were taken from a man aged 40-49 years with glioma.

DNA of the CDR3: TGCAGCGCGGGCCCGGGACCTAATCAGCCCCAGCATTTT. Translated: CSAGPGPNQPQHF. The V and J genes are TRBV29-1 and TRBJ1-5; weak D call: TRBD1 (5 bases). This CDR3 has 13 amino acids. V lost 7 bases and J 4 bases, leaving 14 bases between the germline ends. Germline CDR1 is SQVTM and CDR2 is ANQGSEA.

The J gene is TRBJ2-5, the V gene TRBV6-5, with TRBD1 matching 9 bases. V dropped 6 bases and J dropped 2; count of bases not matched to a gene: 4. Germline V gene lookup returns CDR1 MNHEY and CDR2 SVGAGI. CDR3 length: 14 amino acids. In nucleotides, the CDR3 is TGTGCCAGCAGCCCTGACAGGGGGCAAGAGACCCAGTACTTC. Its protein is CASSPDRGQETQYF.

This clone was recorded only once. J is TRBJ2-1 and V is TRBV7-9; TRBD2 agrees at 13 bases. The CDR3 has 17 residues. Trimming removed 4 bases from V and 0 bases from J; junction bases left unmatched: 3. Germline V gene sequence: CDR1 SEHNR, CDR2 FQNEAQ (reference sequence). This CDR3 is CASSSRTSGSSYNEQFF. In DNA form, the CDR3 reads TGTGCCAGCAGCTCCAGGACTAGCGGGAGCTCCTACAATGAGCAGTTCTTC.

DNA of the CDR3: TGTGCCACCAGCAGAGATCTGAGGACAGGGAGTGAAAAACTGTTTTTT. It codes for CATSRDLRTGSEKLFF. The chain is built from TRBV15 and TRBJ1-4; TRBD1 agrees at 8 bases. J was trimmed by 7 bases and V by 0 bases; bases with no gene match: 7. This CDR3 has 16 residues. CDR1 LNHNV and CDR2 YYDKDF come from the germline V gene (reference sequence).

The CDR3 protein is CASSKWTGPSYEQYF. The CDR3 DNA reads TGTGCCAGCAGTAAATGGACAGGACCATCCTACGAGCAGTACTTC. This sequence joins TRBV28 and TRBJ2-7; 7 nucleotides line up with TRBD1. The CDR3 runs 15 residues. The trim removed 5 bases at V and 1 base at J, leaving 8 bases unmatched. Germline V gene sequence: CDR1 MDHEN, CDR2 SYDVKM.

V usage is TRBV5-1 and J usage is TRBJ1-2; D might be TRBD1 (5 bases). The V end was cut by 0 bases, the J end by 4 bases, with 10 bases between. CDR1 SGHRS and CDR2 YFSETQ come from the germline V gene. The CDR3 extends over 14 amino acids. The CDR3 sequence is CASSLGQNSYGYTF. CDR3 coding DNA: TGCGCCAGCAGCTTGGGACAGAATTCCTATGGCTACACCTTC.

V gene TRBV5-1 combines with J gene TRBJ2-1; the D gene is possibly TRBD2 (6 bases). This CDR3 has 15 residues. Deletions cut 4 bases from V and 2 bases from J, with 13 bases between. Germline CDR1 SGHRS, CDR2 YFSETQ. CDR3 in DNA: TGCGCCAGCAGCCCCGTGGCGGGGCCCTACAATGAGCAGTTCTTC. Encoded protein: CASSPVAGPYNEQFF.

The count of this clone is one. The gene calls are TRBV2 and TRBJ2-3, with TRBD1 identical over 7 bases. Germline V gives CDR1 SNHLY, CDR2 FYNNEI. The V segment lost 6 bases and the J segment 6 bases; nucleotides outside the gene matches: 6. The CDR3 extends over 13 amino acids. CDR3 in amino acids: CASRQGMVDTQYF. DNA for the CDR3: TGTGCCAGCAGACAGGGGATGGTGGATACGCAGTATTTT.

V and J are TRBV6-4 and TRBJ2-6; D may be TRBD1 or TRBD2 (5 bases each). The CDR3 is made up of 13 amino acids. V was cut by 6 bases and J by 12 bases, with 15 bases left in between. The germline V gene encodes CDR1 MRHNA and CDR2 SNTAGT. The chain's CDR3 is CASSRDPKSVLTF. The DNA for the CDR3 is TGTGCCAGCAGCCGGGACCCCAAAAGCGTCCTGACTTTC.

The chain recombines TRBV25-1 with TRBJ1-1; D remains ambiguous. Trimming pared 5 bases from V and 4 bases from J, leaving 8 bases between. Germline CDR1 is MGHDK and CDR2 is SYGVNS. CDR3 length: 12 amino acids. The CDR3 coding sequence is TGTGCCAGCAGTTCCCGAGGCACTGAAGCTTTCTTT. This codes for CASSSRGTEAFF. Full variable domain (outside the CDR3, taken from reference TRBV25-1 and TRBJ1-1): EADIYQTPRYLVIGTGKKITLECSQTMGHDKMYWYQQDPGMELHLIHYSYGVNSTEKGDLSSESTVSRIRTEHFPLTLESARPSHTSQYLCASSSRGTEAFFGQGTRLTVV.

V and J are TRBV7-8 and TRBJ2-2; D perhaps matches TRBD1 (5 bases). There are 14 residues in the CDR3. Germline V gives CDR1 SGHVS, CDR2 FQNEAQ. Trimming stripped 5 bases from V and 6 bases from J, with 13 bases between. The DNA for the CDR3 is TGTGCCAGCAGCCGGCCAGGGCTGGCCGGGGAGCTGTTTTTT. Encoded protein: CASSRPGLAGELFF.

V and J are TRBV7-2 and TRBJ2-2; D not resolved. There are 16 residues in the CDR3. Trimming took off 5 bases at V and 4 bases at J, with 17 bases between the two ends. Germline V gene sequence: CDR1 SGHTA, CDR2 FQGNSA. CDR3 bases: TGTGCCAGCAGCACATCATTACTCAAGGCCACCGGGGAGCTGTTTTTT. It specifies CASSTSLLKATGELFF.

The V and J genes are TRBV7-2 and TRBJ1-1; TRBD1 is a possible D gene (6 bases). V lost 5 bases and J 8 bases, leaving 27 bases between the germline ends. Germline V CDR1 and CDR2: SGHTA, FQGNSA. The CDR3 has 17 amino acids. The CDR3 sequence: CASSPAVAGARSKEAFF. The CDR3 nucleotides are TGTGCCAGCAGCCCCGCGGTGGCAGGGGCGAGATCGAAAGAAGCTTTCTTT.

The J gene is TRBJ1-1, the V gene TRBV5-3, with 7 bases that match TRBD1. TRBV5-3 is placed among ORFs of uncertain function. This CDR3 region has 14 residues. V trimming: 3 bases; J trimming: 8 bases; junction bases outside the gene matches: 10. The CDR3 DNA reads TGTGCCAGAAGCTCCGGGACAGTTACTCCGGAAGCTTTCTTT. Translating gives CARSSGTVTPEAFF.

This chain connects TRBV11-2 to TRBJ1-1; no clear D. The ends were cut back, 0 bases at V and 2 bases at J, with 7 bases in the middle. The germline gives CDR1 SGHAT, CDR2 FQNNGV. This CDR3 comprises 14 residues. In DNA form, the CDR3 reads TGTGCCAGCAGCTTAGAACGCCTAAACACTGAAGCTTTCTTT. Translated: CASSLERLNTEAFF.

The chain carries TRBV5-1 and TRBJ1-1; maybe TRBD1 (5 bases). V lost 2 bases, J lost 1 base, and 15 bases lay in between. The CDR3 contains 16 residues. CDR1 is SGHRS and CDR2 is YFSETQ in the germline V gene. The chain's CDR3 is CASSLTWGRGNTEAFF. As DNA, the CDR3 is TGCGCCAGCAGCTTAACGTGGGGCCGGGGGAACACTGAAGCTTTCTTT.

The chain is built from TRBV18 and TRBJ2-2, with 7 bases identical to TRBD2. Germline V gives CDR1 KGHSH, CDR2 LQKENI. Unmatched junction bases numbered 5, after V lost 2 bases and J lost 2 bases. This CDR3 contains 16 residues. The CDR3 DNA reads as TGTGCCAGCTCACCATATAGGGACTACAACACCGGGGAGCTGTTTTTT. This codes for CASSPYRDYNTGELFF.

This clone was observed once. CDR3 region: CASSLAANYGYTF. The CDR3 bases are TGTGCCAGCAGCTTAGCCGCTAACTATGGCTACACCTTC. The rearrangement joins TRBV7-9 to TRBJ1-2; D call uncertain. Germline V gives CDR1 SEHNR, CDR2 FQNEAQ (reference sequence). Trimming took 0 bases from V and 0 from J, leaving 2 bases between them. This CDR3 is built from 13 residues. Combining the CDR3 with reference TRBV7-9 and TRBJ1-2 gives the whole variable domain DTGVSQNPRHKITKRGQNVTFRCDPISEHNRLYWYRQTLGQGPEFLTYFQNEAQLEKSRLLSDRFSAERPKGSFSTLEIQRTEQGDSAMYLCASSLAANYGYTFGSGTRLTVV.

This clone has just a few counts. The chain combines TRBV11-1 with TRBJ2-5; D gene uncertain. There are 16 residues in the CDR3. V lost 5 bases, J lost 2 bases, and 18 bases lay in between. Germline V CDR1 and CDR2: SGHAT, FQDESV (reference sequence). The CDR3 reads CASSPTGHRAQETQYF. The CDR3 DNA reads as TGTGCCAGCAGCCCCACGGGCCACCGGGCTCAAGAGACCCAGTACTTC.

The genes are TRBV28 and TRBJ1-2; D not certain. Germline V gene sequence: CDR1 MDHEN, CDR2 SYDVKM. CDR3 length equals 15 residues. The ends were cut back, 10 bases at V and 3 bases at J, with 21 bases in the middle. Here the CDR3 reads CAILRRAAGDYGYTF. The CDR3 DNA sequence: TGTGCCATCCTTCGACGGGCCGCGGGTGACTATGGCTACACCTTC.

There are a few counts of this clone. This rearrangement joins TRBV5-5 to TRBJ1-6; D not resolved. CDR3 length equals 15 residues. Germline CDR1 and CDR2: SGHKS and YYEKEE (reference sequence). Trimming left V 0 bases short and J 3 bases short, with 7 bases between. CDR3 loop: CASSLGPYYNSPLHF. The CDR3, as DNA: TGTGCCAGCAGCTTGGGACCGTACTATAATTCACCCCTCCACTTT.

V usage is TRBV10-3 and J usage is TRBJ2-1; 8 nucleotides agree with TRBD2. Germline-derived CDR1 and CDR2 are ENHRY and SYGVKD. CDR3 length: 16 residues. J was trimmed by 0 bases and V by 3 bases; bases with no gene match: 4. The CDR3 sequence: CAISDGTSGSYNEQFF. CDR3 nucleotide sequence: TGTGCCATCAGTGACGGAACTAGCGGCTCCTACAATGAGCAGTTCTTC.

This clone was detected only once. The chain is built from TRBV7-2 and TRBJ2-7, with TRBD1 matching over 7 bases. Germline CDR1 reads SGHTA; CDR2 reads FQGNSA. This CDR3 comprises 14 residues. The trim removed 5 bases at V and 5 bases at J, leaving 9 bases unmatched. For the CDR3, the DNA is TGTGCCAGCAGCGCCCTAGGGGGCGGTGACGAGCAGTACTTC. Its protein is CASSALGGGDEQYF.

In its sample, this clone was seen a few times. The rearrangement links TRBV28 to TRBJ2-7, with TRBD2 matching over 13 bases. There are 16 residues in the CDR3. The trim removed 6 bases at V and 3 bases at J, leaving 8 bases unmatched. The germline V gene has CDR1 MDHEN and CDR2 SYDVKM. The CDR3 here is CASSQSGLAGLYEQYF. The CDR3 nucleotides are TGTGCCAGCAGCCAATCGGGACTAGCGGGACTCTACGAGCAGTACTTC.

The chain has TRBV7-9 and TRBJ1-4; D is ambiguous. The germline gives CDR1 SEHNR, CDR2 FQNEAQ (reference sequence). Deletions cut 0 bases from V and 4 bases from J, with 9 bases between. The CDR3 consists of 15 residues. The CDR3 DNA follows: TGTGCCAGCAGCTTAGCGGGTATGGGTAATGAAAAACTGTTTTTT. This codes for CASSLAGMGNEKLFF.

The CDR3 DNA sequence: TGTGCCAGTGTGGGTGAGGCGAGCTCCTACAATGAGCAGTTCTTC. This translates into CASVGEASSYNEQFF. V gene TRBV19 combines with J gene TRBJ2-1; no clear D gene. The CDR3 totals 15 residues. Trimming shortened V by 8 bases and J by 0 bases, and 14 bases separated the two germline ends. The germline CDR1 and CDR2 sequences are LNHDA and SQIVND (reference sequence).

This sequence joins TRBV7-8 and TRBJ2-7; weak D call: TRBD2 (5 bases). Trimming pared 3 bases from V and 4 bases from J, leaving 10 bases between. Germline lookup yields CDR1 SGHVS and CDR2 FQNEAQ. The CDR3 length is 13 residues. The DNA of the CDR3 is TGTGCCAGCAGCTTGGATGCGGGTTACGAGCAGTACGTC. Its translation is CASSLDAGYEQYV.